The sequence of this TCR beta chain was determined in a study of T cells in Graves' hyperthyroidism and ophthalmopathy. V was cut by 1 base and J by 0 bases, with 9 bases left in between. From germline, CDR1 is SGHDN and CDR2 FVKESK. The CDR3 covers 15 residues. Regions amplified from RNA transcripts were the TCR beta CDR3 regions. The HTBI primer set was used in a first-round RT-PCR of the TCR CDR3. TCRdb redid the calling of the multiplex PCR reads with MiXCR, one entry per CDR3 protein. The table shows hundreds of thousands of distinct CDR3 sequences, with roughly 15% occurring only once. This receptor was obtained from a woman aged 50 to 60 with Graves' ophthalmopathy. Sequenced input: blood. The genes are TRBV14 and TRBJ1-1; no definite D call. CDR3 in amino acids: CASSQGRIMNTEAFF. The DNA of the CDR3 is TGTGCCAGCAGCCAAGGAAGGATTATGAACACTGAAGCTTTCTTT. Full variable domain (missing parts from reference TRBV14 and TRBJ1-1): EAGVTQFPSHSVIEKGQTVTLRCDPISGHDNLYWYRRVMGKEIKFLLHFVKESKQDESGMPNNRFLAERTGGTYSTLKVQPAELEDSGVYFCASSQGRIMNTEAFFGQGTRLTVV.